This entry concerns a single T cell receptor (beta chain). In the source study's methods: For nucleated cells, counts were estimated from reference gene primer amplification. Using immunoSEQ multiplex PCR, the repertoire was profiled, and TCRdb retains in-frame clones only, with some absent. That table gives V, J and clone size, and the DNA gave D and trimming. The sample records roughly 150,000 clones, more than 70% being singletons. These data belong to a study of blood T cell repertoires in COVID-19. For the study at large: Some COVID-19 samples were acute and others convalescent; all came from the United States, Italy and Spain. T cells, B-cell-depleted T cells, or PBMCs supplied cDNA or gDNA.

This CDR3 has 11 residues. The V gene's germline CDR1 is SQVTM and CDR2 ANQGSEA. Trimming cost V 3 bases and J 4 bases, with 4 bases left between them. The TCR originated in a man aged 55 to 70 with acute or convalescent COVID-19. The chain has TRBV29-1 and TRBJ1-3; D uncertain. The sample was peripheral blood. In nucleotides, the CDR3 is TGCAGCGTTGAGGAGGGAAACACCATATATTTT. Its translation: CSVEEGNTIYF.